This record looks at one T cell receptor (beta chain) sequence and its context. Clones were sequenced by immunoSEQ multiplex PCR, and TCRdb holds only the in-frame ones, with some missing. Of approximately 380,000 clones listed, 91% are singletons. It was within 2 weeks before study entry that exposed participants met a COVID-19 case. Germline values: CDR1 SGHRS, CDR2 YFSETQ. The CDR3 covers 19 residues. Trimming removed 2 bases from V and 3 bases from J; junction bases left unmatched: 13. These data are taken from a study of blood T cell repertoires in COVID-19. The clonotype was recovered from a woman in her thirties or forties who had been exposed to COVID-19. The sample comprised PBMCs or T cells enriched from blood (not recorded which). This chain links TRBV5-1 with TRBJ2-7; the match to TRBD2 covers 14 bases. The CDR3 spells CASSFLGTSGSSMYYEQYF. CDR3 nucleotides: TGCGCCAGCAGCTTCCTTGGGACTAGCGGGAGCTCAATGTACTACGAGCAGTACTTC.